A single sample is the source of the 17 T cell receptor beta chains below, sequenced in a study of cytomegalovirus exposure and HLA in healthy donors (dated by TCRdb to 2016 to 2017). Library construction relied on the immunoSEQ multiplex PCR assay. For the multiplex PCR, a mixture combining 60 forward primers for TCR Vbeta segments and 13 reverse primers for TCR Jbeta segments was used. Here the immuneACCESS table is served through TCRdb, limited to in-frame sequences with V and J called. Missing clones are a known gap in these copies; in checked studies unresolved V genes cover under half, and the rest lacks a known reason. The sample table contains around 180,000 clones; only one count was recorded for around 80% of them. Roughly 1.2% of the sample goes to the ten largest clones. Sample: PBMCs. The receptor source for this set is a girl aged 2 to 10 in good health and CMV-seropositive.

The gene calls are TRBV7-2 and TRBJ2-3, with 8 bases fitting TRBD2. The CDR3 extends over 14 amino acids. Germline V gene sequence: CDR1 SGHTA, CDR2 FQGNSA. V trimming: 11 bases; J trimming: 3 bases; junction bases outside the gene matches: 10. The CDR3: CALEVAGLTDTQYF. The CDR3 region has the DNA TGTGCCCTCGAGGTAGCGGGGCTTACAGATACGCAGTATTTT.

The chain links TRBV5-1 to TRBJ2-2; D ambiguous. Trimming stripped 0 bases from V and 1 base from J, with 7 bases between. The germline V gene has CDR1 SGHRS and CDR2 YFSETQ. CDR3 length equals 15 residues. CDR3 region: CASSLGGRNTGELFF. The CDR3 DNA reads TGCGCCAGCAGCTTGGGTGGCAGGAACACCGGGGAGCTGTTTTTT. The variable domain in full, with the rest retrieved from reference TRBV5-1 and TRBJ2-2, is KAGVTQTPRYLIKTRGQQVTLSCSPISGHRSVSWYQQTPGQGLQFLFEYFSETQRNKGNFPGRFSGRQFSNSRSEMNVSTLELGDSALYLCASSLGGRNTGELFFGEGSRLTVL.

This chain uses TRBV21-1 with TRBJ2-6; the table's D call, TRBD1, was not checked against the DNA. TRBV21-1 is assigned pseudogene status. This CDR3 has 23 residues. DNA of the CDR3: TGTGCCAGCAGCAAAGCCAGGATACACAGTCCGAACGTCAGGGATACTGGGGCCAACGTCCTGACTTTC. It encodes CASSKARIHSPNVRDTGANVLTF.

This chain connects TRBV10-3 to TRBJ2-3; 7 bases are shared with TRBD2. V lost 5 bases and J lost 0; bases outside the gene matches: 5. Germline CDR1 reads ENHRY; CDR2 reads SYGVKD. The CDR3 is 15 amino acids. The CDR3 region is CAISSLATSTDTQYF. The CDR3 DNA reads TGTGCCATCAGTTCACTAGCGACTAGCACAGATACGCAGTATTTT.

In DNA form, the CDR3 reads TGTGCCAGCACCGAGGCCCGGGACACCAAGCAGTTCTTC. Amino acids: CASTEARDTKQFF. The rearrangement links TRBV2 to TRBJ2-1, with D maybe TRBD1 (6 bases). CDR1 is SNHLY, CDR2 FYNNEI, per germline. The CDR3 extends over 13 amino acids. V lost 7 bases to trimming and J lost 11 bases, with 18 bases between them.

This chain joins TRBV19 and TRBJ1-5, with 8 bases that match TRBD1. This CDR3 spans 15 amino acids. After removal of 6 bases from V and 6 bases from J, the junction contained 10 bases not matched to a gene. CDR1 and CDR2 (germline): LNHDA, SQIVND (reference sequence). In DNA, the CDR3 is TGTGCCAGTAGGGGCGGTTCAGGGGGCATTCAGCCCCAGCATTTT. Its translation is CASRGGSGGIQPQHF.

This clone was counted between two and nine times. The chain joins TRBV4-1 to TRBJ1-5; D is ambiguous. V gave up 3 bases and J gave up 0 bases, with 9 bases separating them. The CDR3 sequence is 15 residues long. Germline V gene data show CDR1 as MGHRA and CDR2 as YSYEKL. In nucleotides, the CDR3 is TGCGCCAGCAGCCACGCAGGTCATAGCAATCAGCCCCAGCATTTT. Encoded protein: CASSHAGHSNQPQHF.

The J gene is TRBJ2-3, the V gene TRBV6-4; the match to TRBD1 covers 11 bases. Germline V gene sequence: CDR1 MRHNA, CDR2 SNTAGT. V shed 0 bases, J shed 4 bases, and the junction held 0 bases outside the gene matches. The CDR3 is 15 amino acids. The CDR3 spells CASSDSGQGADTQYF. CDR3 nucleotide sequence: TGTGCCAGCAGTGACTCGGGACAGGGGGCAGATACGCAGTATTTT.

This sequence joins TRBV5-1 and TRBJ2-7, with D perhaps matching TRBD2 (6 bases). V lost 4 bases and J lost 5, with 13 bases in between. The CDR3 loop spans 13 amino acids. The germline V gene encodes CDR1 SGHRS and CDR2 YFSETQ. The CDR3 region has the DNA TGCGCCAGCAGCAACGGGGGACGGAACGAGCAGTACTTC. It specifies CASSNGGRNEQYF.

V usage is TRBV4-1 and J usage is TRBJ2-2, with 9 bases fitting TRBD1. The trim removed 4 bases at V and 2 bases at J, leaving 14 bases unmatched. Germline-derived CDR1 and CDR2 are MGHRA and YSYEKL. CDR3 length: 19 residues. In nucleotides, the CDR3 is TGCGCCAGCAGCCCTAGGGACAGGGTAACGGGACTCAACACCGGGGAGCTGTTTTTT. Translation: CASSPRDRVTGLNTGELFF.

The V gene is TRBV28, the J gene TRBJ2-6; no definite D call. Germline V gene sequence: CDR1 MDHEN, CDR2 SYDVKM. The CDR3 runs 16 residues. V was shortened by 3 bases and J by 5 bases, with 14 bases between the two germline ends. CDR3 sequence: CASSFSRDSRANVLTF. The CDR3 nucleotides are TGTGCCAGCAGTTTTTCTCGAGATTCTAGGGCCAACGTCCTGACTTTC.

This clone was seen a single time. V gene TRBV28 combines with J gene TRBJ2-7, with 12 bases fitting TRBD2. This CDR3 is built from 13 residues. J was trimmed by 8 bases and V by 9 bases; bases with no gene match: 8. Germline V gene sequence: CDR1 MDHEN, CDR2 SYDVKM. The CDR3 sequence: CASSGLAGLKQYF. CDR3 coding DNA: TGTGCCAGTTCCGGACTAGCGGGACTCAAGCAGTACTTC.

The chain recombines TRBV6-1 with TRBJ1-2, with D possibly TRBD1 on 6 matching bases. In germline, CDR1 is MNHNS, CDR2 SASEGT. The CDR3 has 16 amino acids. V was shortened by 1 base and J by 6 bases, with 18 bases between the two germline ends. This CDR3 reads CASSEELYPTGHGYTF. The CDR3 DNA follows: TGTGCCAGCAGTGAAGAACTGTACCCGACAGGACATGGCTACACCTTC.

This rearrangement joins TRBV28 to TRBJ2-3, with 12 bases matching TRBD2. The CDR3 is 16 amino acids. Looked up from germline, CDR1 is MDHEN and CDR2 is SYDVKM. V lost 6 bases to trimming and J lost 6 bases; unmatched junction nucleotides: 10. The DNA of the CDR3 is TGTGCCAGCAGCGCTAGCGGGAGGGCCCTCGTGGATACGCAGTATTTT. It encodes CASSASGRALVDTQYF.

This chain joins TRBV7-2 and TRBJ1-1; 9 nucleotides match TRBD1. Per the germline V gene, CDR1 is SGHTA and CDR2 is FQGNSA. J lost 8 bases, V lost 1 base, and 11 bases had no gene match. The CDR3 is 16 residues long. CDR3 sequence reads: CASSLGKGQGVYEAFF. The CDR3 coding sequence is TGTGCCAGCAGCTTAGGTAAGGGACAGGGAGTCTACGAAGCTTTCTTT.

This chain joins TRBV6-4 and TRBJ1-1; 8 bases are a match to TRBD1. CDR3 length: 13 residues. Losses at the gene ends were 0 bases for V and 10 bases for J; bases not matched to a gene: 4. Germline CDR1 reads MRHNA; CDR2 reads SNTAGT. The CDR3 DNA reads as TGTGCCAGCAGTGACTCCGACAGGGGAGCAGCTTTCTTT. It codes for CASSDSDRGAAFF.

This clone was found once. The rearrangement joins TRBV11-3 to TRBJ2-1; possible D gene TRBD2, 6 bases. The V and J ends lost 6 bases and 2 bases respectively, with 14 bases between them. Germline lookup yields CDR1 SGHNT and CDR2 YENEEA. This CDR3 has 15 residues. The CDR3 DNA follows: TGTGCCAGCAGTCCCGGGACTCCGACCTACAATGAGCAGTTCTTC. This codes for CASSPGTPTYNEQFF. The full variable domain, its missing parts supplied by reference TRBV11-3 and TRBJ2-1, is EAGVVQSPRYKIIEKKQPVAFWCNPISGHNTLYWYLQNLGQGPELLIRYENEEAVDDSQLPKDRFSAERLKGVDSTLKIQPAELGDSAVYLCASSPGTPTYNEQFFGPGTRLTVL.